These 6 T cell receptor beta chains originate from one sample sequenced in a study of blood T cell repertoires in COVID-19. Only in-frame clones appear in the TCRdb table, and some are missing; sequencing was by immunoSEQ multiplex PCR. The sample has 200,000 to 300,000 clones, 80% to 85% seen once. The sequenced sample consisted of peripheral blood. The receptor source for this set is a man between 60 and 75 years old with acute or convalescent COVID-19.

V and J are TRBV19 and TRBJ2-5, with 10 bases matching TRBD1. The CDR3 extends over 14 amino acids. Germline trimming cut 7 bases from V and 3 bases from J; bases unmatched to any gene: 5. Germline values: CDR1 LNHDA, CDR2 SQIVND (reference sequence). The CDR3 is CASNPTGGEETQYF. CDR3 in DNA: TGTGCCAGTAACCCGACAGGGGGCGAAGAGACCCAGTACTTC. The whole variable domain, remainder taken from reference TRBV19 and TRBJ2-5, is DGGITQSPKYLFRKEGQNVTLSCEQNLNHDAMYWYRQDPGQGLRLIYYSQIVNDFQKGDIAEGYSVSREKKESFPLTVTSAQKNPTAFYLCASNPTGGEETQYFGPGTRLLVL.

This clone was picked up a small number of times. The chain uses TRBV2 and TRBJ1-1, with 7 bases that match TRBD1. There are 14 residues in the CDR3. CDR1 SNHLY and CDR2 FYNNEI come from the germline V gene. V lost 3 bases to trimming and J lost 3 bases; unmatched junction nucleotides: 4. This CDR3 is CASSEDRRYTEAFF. The CDR3 bases are TGTGCCAGCAGTGAGGACAGGCGGTACACTGAAGCTTTCTTT.

This chain joins TRBV7-8 and TRBJ1-5, with 7 bases fitting TRBD1. Germline V gene sequence: CDR1 SGHVS, CDR2 FQNEAQ. The length of the CDR3 is 17 residues. With 5 bases clipped from V and 9 bases from J, the junction kept 19 bases outside the gene matches. The CDR3 region is CASSANEGGLRDLPQHF. Written as DNA, the CDR3 is TGTGCCAGCAGCGCGAATGAAGGGGGCCTCAGAGACTTGCCCCAGCATTTT.

The V call is TRBV9, the J call TRBJ1-2, with 10 bases that match TRBD1. The CDR3 is 12 amino acids. The V gene end was trimmed by 5 bases and the J gene end by 6 bases; junction bases not matched to a gene: 1. Germline loops: CDR1 SGDLS, CDR2 YYNGEE. CDR3 DNA: TGTGCCAGCAGGGGACAGGGGAATGGCTACACCTTC. It translates to CASRGQGNGYTF.

CDR3 in DNA: TGCACCAGCAGCCAAGATTGGCGGGGGGGCATCCGGTTTTCAGATACGCAGTATTTT. The encoded protein is CTSSQDWRGGIRFSDTQYF. The rearrangement uses TRBV1 and TRBJ2-3; the table's D call, TRBD2, was not checked against the DNA. TRBV1 is annotated as a pseudogene. The CDR3 consists of 19 residues.

The V gene is TRBV13, the J gene TRBJ2-7; 8 bases fit TRBD1. Germline trimming cut 5 bases from V and 5 bases from J; bases unmatched to any gene: 5. CDR1 and CDR2 from the germline V gene are PRHDT and FYEKMQ (reference sequence). This CDR3 contains 13 residues. CDR3 DNA: TGTGCCAGCAGCGTGGACAGGGCCCACGAGCAGTACTTC. Translating it yields CASSVDRAHEQYF. Filled out from reference TRBV13 and TRBJ2-7, the complete variable domain reads AAGVIQSPRHLIKEKRETATLKCYPIPRHDTVYWYQQGPGQDPQFLISFYEKMQSDKGSIPDRFSAQQFSDYHSELNMSSLELGDSALYFCASSVDRAHEQYFGPGTRLTVT.